What follows are 18 T cell receptor beta chains derived from one specimen sequenced in a study of CD8+CD57+ T cells in acquired aplastic anemia. TCR beta VDJ and CDR3 profiling used genomic DNA as template. TCRdb re-derived calls from the reads in MiXCR, one entry per CDR3 protein. The data hold 100,000 to 150,000 distinct CDR3 sequences, with about 48% observed a single time. The sample was sorted CD4+, CD8+, or CD8+CD57+ T cells (not recorded which) from PBMCs. The receptors derive from a human donor in good health, serving as a control.

This clonotype was found a few times. The chain employs TRBV10-3 and TRBJ2-3; tentative D call: TRBD1 (5 bases). The CDR3 spans 13 residues. CDR1 is ENHRY and CDR2 is SYGVKD in the germline V gene. Deletions cut 4 bases from V and 6 bases from J, with 11 bases between. The DNA for the CDR3 is TGTGCCATCAGTGGGCAGGGCGGCGATACGCAGTATTTT. Its translation: CAISGQGGDTQYF.

The rearrangement uses TRBV5-1 and TRBJ1-1; 8 nucleotides align to TRBD1. V lost 4 bases to trimming and J lost 5 bases; unmatched junction nucleotides: 4. Germline CDR1 reads SGHRS; CDR2 reads YFSETQ. This CDR3 is 13 amino acids long. The CDR3 loop reads CASSHRGETEAFF. CDR3 nucleotides: TGCGCCAGCAGCCACAGGGGGGAGACTGAAGCTTTCTTT. The full variable domain, in which reference TRBV5-1 and TRBJ1-1 provide the parts outside the CDR3, is KAGVTQTPRYLIKTRGQQVTLSCSPISGHRSVSWYQQTPGQGLQFLFEYFSETQRNKGNFPGRFSGRQFSNSRSEMNVSTLELGDSALYLCASSHRGETEAFFGQGTRLTVV.

The chain uses TRBV7-9 and TRBJ1-2; TRBD1 might be the D (6 bases). The V end was cut by 4 bases, the J end by 3 bases, with 15 bases between. This CDR3 region has 15 residues. Germline V gene sequence: CDR1 SEHNR, CDR2 FQNEAQ (reference sequence). The CDR3 DNA is TGTGCCAGCAGCTCGAACAGGGCTCAATACTATGGCTACACCTTC. This codes for CASSSNRAQYYGYTF.

This clonotype was found many times. The genes are TRBV20-1 and TRBJ1-2, with a tentative D call TRBD1 (5 bases). This CDR3 comprises 15 residues. The ends were cut back, 3 bases at V and 3 bases at J, with 17 bases in the middle. Germline CDR1 DFQATT, CDR2 SNEGSKA (reference sequence). The CDR3 is CSASQGSVSYYGYTF. The CDR3 region has the DNA TGCAGTGCTAGCCAGGGCTCGGTATCTTACTATGGCTACACCTTC.

This clonotype qualifies as medium-sized (0.01 to 0.1%). J is TRBJ2-5 and V is TRBV2; 10 nucleotides match TRBD1. The V and J ends lost 6 bases and 7 bases, in that order; junction bases with no gene match: 5. Germline V CDR1 and CDR2: SNHLY, FYNNEI. The CDR3 length is 13 residues. In DNA, the CDR3 is TGTGCCAGCAGGGGGACAGGGGTTGTGACCCAGTACTTC. It encodes CASRGTGVVTQYF.

Remarks on this clonotype: Mismatch with germline at one junction end may stem from a read error. The V call is TRBV10-1, the J call TRBJ1-6, with 10 bases matching TRBD1. Germline CDR1 and CDR2: WNHNN and SYGVQD (reference sequence). The CDR3 is made up of 14 amino acids. The CDR3 bases are TGTCCGGTGGCGACAGGGGGCGGGAATTCACCCCTCCACTTT. It codes for CPVATGGGNSPLHF.

In this sample, this clonotype turned up many times. The V and J genes are TRBV5-1 and TRBJ2-3, with TRBD2 matching over 11 bases. Germline assignment: CDR1 SGHRS and CDR2 YFSETQ. The trim removed 2 bases at V and 4 bases at J, leaving 3 bases unmatched. The CDR3 is made up of 15 amino acids. The CDR3 protein is CASSFSGGDPDTQYF. CDR3 sequence (DNA): TGCGCCAGCAGCTTTAGCGGGGGGGACCCAGATACGCAGTATTTT.

The chain combines TRBV25-1 with TRBJ2-7, with no clear D. Germline V gives CDR1 MGHDK, CDR2 SYGVNS. The CDR3 contains 13 residues. Trimming shortened V by 6 bases and J by 6 bases, and 15 bases separated the two germline ends. Written as DNA, the CDR3 is TGTGCCAGCAGCCCCACCCCTCTTACCGAGCAGTACTTC. Its protein product is CASSPTPLTEQYF.

This chain links TRBV29-1 with TRBJ1-1; D remains unclear. There are 14 residues in the CDR3. The germline gives CDR1 SQVTM, CDR2 ANQGSEA. V lost 3 bases, J lost 2 bases, and 13 bases lay in between. The CDR3 DNA reads TGCAGCGTTGATGGCAGCTTCAGTAACACTGAAGCTTTCTTT. Residues: CSVDGSFSNTEAFF. Full variable domain (outside the CDR3, taken from reference TRBV29-1 and TRBJ1-1): SAVISQKPSRDICQRGTSLTIQCQVDSQVTMMFWYRQQPGQSLTLIATANQGSEATYESGFVIDKFPISRPNLTFSTLTVSNMSPEDSSIYLCSVDGSFSNTEAFFGQGTRLTVV.

On this clonotype itself: As the CDR3 is not closed by the conserved phenylalanine or tryptophan, this likely results from a read error. Because the CDR3's place on the DNA is in doubt, the DNA is left out and the CDR3 is given as listed by TCRdb. The V gene is TRBV7-8, the J gene TRBJ1-6; whether TRBD1, the table's D call, matches the DNA was not checked. The CDR3 sequence runs 16 residues, both termini included. Germline V CDR1 and CDR2: SGHVS, FQNEAQ. The CDR3 region is CASSVGARNHNSPPHL.

The V call is TRBV4-1, the J call TRBJ1-6, with 8 bases that match TRBD1. V gave up 5 bases and J gave up 8 bases; unmatched junction bases: 11. The CDR3 is 16 amino acids. The V gene's germline CDR1 is MGHRA and CDR2 YSYEKL. CDR3 protein: CASSFQPGQEDSPLHF. The CDR3, as DNA: TGCGCCAGCAGCTTCCAGCCGGGACAGGAGGATTCACCCCTCCACTTT.

This clonotype has ten or more counts. The chain couples TRBV7-8 to TRBJ2-3; 8 positions match TRBD1. The germline gives CDR1 SGHVS, CDR2 FQNEAQ. The CDR3 is 14 residues long. With V trimmed by 5 bases and J by 4 bases, 5 bases remained unmatched. CDR3 amino acids: CASSRTGNADTQYF. CDR3 coding DNA: TGTGCCAGCAGCCGGACAGGGAACGCAGATACGCAGTATTTT.

This chain links TRBV7-3 with TRBJ2-5, with D tentatively TRBD1 (6 bases). V was cut by 5 bases and J by 0 bases, with 7 bases left in between. The CDR3 length is 13 residues. Germline V lookup: CDR1 SGHTA, CDR2 FQGTGA. This CDR3 reads CASSRDNQETQYF. In DNA, the CDR3 is TGTGCCAGCAGCCGGGACAACCAAGAGACCCAGTACTTC.

As regards this clonotype: A much larger clone lies one base from this, so it may be a read error. The gene calls are TRBV19 and TRBJ1-5, with 9 bases lining up with TRBD1. Germline V gene data show CDR1 as LNHDA and CDR2 as SQIVND (reference sequence). This CDR3 comprises 14 residues. CDR3 sequence (DNA): TGTGCCAGTAGTAGAGGGACAGGGAGTAGGGCCCAGCGTTTT. Translation gives CASSRGTGSRAQRF.

This clonotype was found a few times. The chain employs TRBV7-4 and TRBJ1-2, with D hard to call. Germline-derived CDR1 and CDR2 are SGHVT and SQSDAQ. V lost 5 bases to trimming and J lost 13 bases, with 17 bases between them. This CDR3 contains 12 residues. The CDR3 coding sequence is TGTGCCAGCAGCCACGAGTTACCACCCGGCACCTTC. This sequence encodes CASSHELPPGTF.

Points on this clonotype: This may be a read error: a much more frequent sequence differs by one nucleotide. This chain uses TRBV9 with TRBJ1-4; D unresolved. The CDR3 consists of 14 residues. Germline V CDR1 and CDR2: SGDLS, YYNGEE. For the CDR3, the DNA is TGTACCAGCAGCGAACACCCCAGAGGTGAAAAACTGTTTTTT. Translation: CTSSEHPRGEKLFF.

V usage is TRBV15 and J usage is TRBJ2-1; D is undetermined. The CDR3 runs to 12 residues. Germline loops: CDR1 LNHNV, CDR2 YYDKDF (reference sequence). V was pared by 2 bases and J by 10 bases, with 9 bases between. The DNA for the CDR3 is TGTGCCACCAGCAGACGGTACTACGAGCAGTTCTTC. The encoded protein is CATSRRYYEQFF.

As for this clonotype: One junction end does not reproduce the germline sequence, and a read error may be involved. The chain couples TRBV7-7 to TRBJ2-5; D may correspond to TRBD1 or TRBD2 (5 bases each). Germline V CDR1 and CDR2: SSHAT, FNYEAQ (reference sequence). The CDR3 consists of 13 residues. The CDR3 sequence: CASSGAGTETQYF. CDR3 nucleotide sequence: TGTGCTAGCAGTGGGGCAGGGACCGAGACCCAGTACTTC.